This entry lists 5 T cell receptor beta chains sequenced from one sample in a study of shared clonotypes between healthy human individuals. Method: immunoSEQ multiplex PCR; TCRdb's copy keeps in-frame clones and lacks some. There are millions of clones in the sample; 85% to 95% occur only once, and 0.1% to 0.15% lies in the top ten. The sequenced material came from naive CD4+ T cells sorted from blood. Documented subset: CD45RA+ positively selected. The receptors here all came from a man between 18 and 35 years old in good health.

The V and J genes are TRBV19 and TRBJ2-7; 9 bases match TRBD1. Germline V gives CDR1 LNHDA, CDR2 SQIVND (reference sequence). The CDR3 has 15 amino acids. V gave up 6 bases and J gave up 7 bases; unmatched junction bases: 13. This CDR3 reads CASSYFRDRDSEQYF. In nucleotides, the CDR3 is TGTGCCAGTAGCTACTTCCGGGACAGGGACAGTGAGCAGTACTTC.

V and J are TRBV5-6 and TRBJ1-4; possible D gene TRBD1, 5 bases. The CDR3 covers 15 residues. From germline, CDR1 is SGHDT and CDR2 YYEEEE. V lost 3 bases and J 0 bases, leaving 9 bases between the germline ends. The CDR3 bases are TGTGCCAGCAGCTCCGCAGGGCCAACTAATGAAAAACTGTTTTTT. It codes for CASSSAGPTNEKLFF. Full variable domain (remainder filled in from reference TRBV5-6 and TRBJ1-4): DAGVTQSPTHLIKTRGQQVTLRCSPKSGHDTVSWYQQALGQGPQFIFQYYEEEERQRGNFPDRFSGHQFPNYSSELNVNALLLGDSALYLCASSSAGPTNEKLFFGSGTQLSVL.

CDR3 nucleotide sequence: TGCGCCAGCACTCATTTGGGACACAACTACGAGCAGTACTTC. Translation gives CASTHLGHNYEQYF. The V gene is TRBV10-2, the J gene TRBJ2-7, with D tentatively TRBD1 (6 bases). The CDR3 loop spans 14 amino acids. CDR1 WSHSY and CDR2 SAAADI come from the germline V gene. Trimming removed 7 bases at V and 3 bases at J, with 16 bases between.

The chain combines TRBV18 with TRBJ2-7; 14 nucleotides match TRBD2. CDR1 is KGHSH, CDR2 LQKENI, per germline. V dropped 3 bases and J dropped 3; count of bases not matched to a gene: 4. The CDR3 sequence is 16 residues long. CDR3 nucleotides: TGTGCCAGCTCACCTACCGGGACTAGCGGGAGCTACGAGCAGTACTTC. This codes for CASSPTGTSGSYEQYF.

The rearrangement joins TRBV19 to TRBJ1-5, with D hard to call. CDR1 is LNHDA and CDR2 is SQIVND in the germline V gene (reference sequence). V lost 6 bases, J lost 7 bases, and 10 bases lay in between. This CDR3 is 12 amino acids long. The CDR3 DNA reads as TGTGCCAGTAGCGACATTTTCCAGCCCCAGCATTTT. This encodes CASSDIFQPQHF. The full variable domain, in which reference TRBV19 and TRBJ1-5 provide the parts outside the CDR3, is DGGITQSPKYLFRKEGQNVTLSCEQNLNHDAMYWYRQDPGQGLRLIYYSQIVNDFQKGDIAEGYSVSREKKESFPLTVTSAQKNPTAFYLCASSDIFQPQHFGDGTRLSIL.